This T cell receptor (beta chain) was sequenced in a study of blood T cell repertoires in COVID-19. The CDR3 consists of 17 residues. CDR1 and CDR2 (germline): LNHDA, SQIVND (reference sequence). The ends were cut back, 5 bases at V and 5 bases at J, with 24 bases in the middle. Sequencing used immunoSEQ multiplex PCR; TCRdb keeps in-frame clones, though not all of them. The sample holds some 180,000 clones, 90% seen once. The sequenced material came from peripheral blood. The sequence came from a middle-aged man with acute or convalescent COVID-19. The chain recombines TRBV19 with TRBJ1-2, with D perhaps matching TRBD1 (5 bases). CDR3: CASSGANLEGTGYGYTF. The CDR3 DNA sequence: TGTGCCAGTAGTGGGGCGAATTTAGAAGGCACTGGGTATGGCTACACCTTC.